The entry that follows covers one T cell receptor (beta chain) sequence. The data are from a study of radiotherapy plus CTLA-4 blockade in lung cancer. Study-level background: Objective responses were recorded in 15% to 20% of patients, with disease control recorded in 25% to 35%.

Sequencing used immunoSEQ multiplex PCR; TCRdb keeps in-frame clones, though not all of them. The sample comprises around 110,000 clones, over 80% of which are singletons, and 6.9% rests with the top ten. The length of the CDR3 is 15 residues. The germline gives CDR1 MNHNS, CDR2 SASEGT. V was trimmed by 4 bases and J by 6 bases, leaving 19 bases between them. The sample consisted of peripheral blood, taken from a patient treated with radiotherapy plus ipilimumab. This chain links TRBV6-1 with TRBJ2-7; D is perhaps TRBD2 (6 bases). The origin of this receptor is a human donor with non-small cell lung cancer that progressed on radiotherapy plus ipilimumab. DNA of the CDR3: TGTGCCAGCAGTGCAACGACTAGAGCCTCTGTCGAGCAGTACTTC. Translated, it gives CASSATTRASVEQYF.